This T cell receptor (beta chain) was observed in a study of shared clonotypes between healthy human individuals. Points from the study as a whole: What limited the represented genetic and exposure-history diversity was the small number of donors.

This clone was seen a few times. The target antigen is unknown. A deep-level run was used for the assay. TCRdb's copy holds only in-frame clones and misses some; the assay was immunoSEQ multiplex PCR. The sample lists some 630,000 clones, around 72% occurring once. Trimming cost V 5 bases and J 2 bases; bases outside gene matches: 8. The CDR3 extends over 15 amino acids. CDR1 and CDR2 (germline): SEHNR, FQNEAQ (reference sequence). The material sequenced was memory CD4+ T cells sorted from blood. The subset is: CD45RA-negative fraction. This sequence was found in a young woman in good health. The rearrangement joins TRBV7-9 to TRBJ2-7; 8 nucleotides agree with TRBD2. The CDR3 nucleotides are TGTGCCAGCAGCGTTACTAGCGGAACCCCCTACGAGCAGTACTTC. It translates to CASSVTSGTPYEQYF. Drawing the rest from reference TRBV7-9 and TRBJ2-7, the complete variable domain is DTGVSQNPRHKITKRGQNVTFRCDPISEHNRLYWYRQTLGQGPEFLTYFQNEAQLEKSRLLSDRFSAERPKGSFSTLEIQRTEQGDSAMYLCASSVTSGTPYEQYFGPGTRLTVT.